This record concerns one T cell receptor beta chain sequence. This clonotype showed up many times. There is no known antigen for this receptor. No base-level quality is on record; no much larger clone is a single base apart. V gives up 5 bases and J gives up 5 bases, and the segment between their germline ends measures 16 bases. The CDR3 measures 14 amino acids from cysteine to phenylalanine. The DNA shown is the 42-base CDR3, in frame from base 1. Taken with the paper, the label for time point translates to: persistent/refractory GD, antithyroid drugs over 5 years with positive TRAb. For both TCR sequencing and RNA sequencing, RNA was extracted from PBMCs in TRIzol. Graves' disease was diagnosed according to American Thyroid Association guidelines. Recruitment of patients was carried out at an endocrinology department in Xi'an, China. Each patient gave 8.5 to 9.5 milliliters of peripheral blood, collected in an EDTA anticoagulant tube. Ficoll Paque Plus density gradient separation was used to isolate PBMCs, and no additional T cell sorting was done. An Agilent 2100 Bioanalyzer and agarose gel were used to check RNA quality, and a NanoDrop 2000 was used to measure RNA concentration.

The protocol used for the library was multiplex PCR. The data were produced on an Illumina HiSeq 4000. TCR beta libraries were built with iRepertoire HTBI primers and Arm-PCR amplification of CDR3 regions. Gel purification was performed on PCR products prior to sequencing. Per the authors' processing: Gene usage analysis of CDR3 amino acid clonotypes relied on the approximately 60 TRBV and over 13 TRBJ segments identified across samples. COPE and FqMerger were used to merge the filtered high-quality paired reads into contigs. BLAST was used to align contigs to the IMGT TRBV, TRBD and TRBJ reference genes, and CDR3 was defined following IMGT. Clonotypes above 0.1% frequency were classified as highly expanded clones. Repertoire diversity was measured by Shannon entropy, and V-J evenness by the Gini coefficient. Public clonotypes were defined as clonotypes shared by more than one individual. TCRdb trimmed public reads at Q25 via fastp, called clones via MiXCR and kept in-frame beta chains. Each entry is one CDR3 protein sequence, shown with its most common DNA and genes. These V and J calls are TCRdb output, not the study's own analysis. This sample lists roughly 490,000 distinct CDR3 sequences; 22% were detected once. Clones ranked in the top ten supply roughly 14% of the sample.

This entry is derived from a study of regulatory T cells in long-lasting Graves disease (dated by TCRdb to the early 2020s). Regarding the complete study: Persistent Graves' disease was defined as antithyroid drug treatment for over 5 years with persistently positive TSH receptor autoantibodies. This study used TCR sequencing and RNA sequencing of peripheral blood to compare persistent Graves' disease patients against newly diagnosed Graves' disease patients. The study was registered as a clinical trial and conducted in China. A total of 35 or so samples underwent TCR sequencing: roughly 13 from persistent and around 20 from newly diagnosed Graves' disease patients. Antithyroid drugs had been taken for approximately 10 years on average by persistent Graves' disease patients in the clinical cohort.

Broader findings and caveats from the paper: Only the TCR beta chain was sequenced and analyzed. A larger number of public clonotypes was shared among persistent patients (approximately 3,000) than among newly diagnosed patients (about 990). Preferential use of TRBV28, TRBJ1-2 and TRBJ2-5 was observed in persistent disease, whereas TRBV20-1 and TRBJ2-1 were favored in newly diagnosed disease. The study examined only peripheral blood because the primary lesion, thyroid tissue, could not be accessed. The authors noted that the small sample size was a limitation that may lower accuracy. Compared with newly diagnosed patients, patients with persistent Graves' disease had lower TCR Shannon entropy and fewer highly expanded clones, which suggests clonal expansion.

The V and J genes are TRBV12-3 or TRBV12-4 and TRBJ2-7, and possibly TRBD1, on 6 matching bases. The sample was peripheral blood mononuclear cells (PBMCs), taken when the disease was refractory, from a patient treated with antithyroid drugs. This clonotype was obtained from a female donor with Graves disease. The CDR3 in this case is CASSNRDLSHEQYF. The DNA reads as follows: TGTGCCAGCAGTAACAGGGACCTTTCCCACGAGCAGTACTTC.